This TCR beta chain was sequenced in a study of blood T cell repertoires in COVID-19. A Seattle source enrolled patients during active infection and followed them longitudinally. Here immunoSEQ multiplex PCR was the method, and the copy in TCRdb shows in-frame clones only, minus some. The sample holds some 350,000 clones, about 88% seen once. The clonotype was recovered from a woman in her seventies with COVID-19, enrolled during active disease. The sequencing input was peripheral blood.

The CDR3 bases are TGTGCCAGCAGCGGGACAGGTTCCTATGGCTACACCTTC. Translating gives CASSGTGSYGYTF. V is TRBV27 and J is TRBJ1-2, with 8 bases fitting TRBD1. CDR3 length: 13 amino acids. Germline loops: CDR1 MNHEY, CDR2 SMNVEV (reference sequence). V was pared by 6 bases and J by 4 bases, with 4 bases of the junction left unmatched.